Shown below are 11 T cell receptor beta chains from a single sample sequenced in a study of cytomegalovirus exposure and HLA in healthy donors. The table came from immunoSEQ multiplex PCR; TCRdb's copy has only in-frame clones and leaves some out. This sample has 200,000 or so clones, with over 65% found just once. The sample was PBMCs. The receptors were sampled from a man younger than 35 in good health and CMV-seropositive.

The V and J genes are TRBV5-6 and TRBJ1-1; perhaps TRBD1 as D (6 bases). In germline, CDR1 is SGHDT, CDR2 YYEEEE. The CDR3 has 14 amino acids. V dropped 5 bases and J dropped 5 bases, with 16 bases sitting between them. The CDR3, as DNA: TGTGCCAGCAGTCCACAGGGTAGGGAGACTGAAGCTTTCTTT. Protein sequence: CASSPQGRETEAFF. Full variable domain (outside the CDR3, taken from reference TRBV5-6 and TRBJ1-1): DAGVTQSPTHLIKTRGQQVTLRCSPKSGHDTVSWYQQALGQGPQFIFQYYEEEERQRGNFPDRFSGHQFPNYSSELNVNALLLGDSALYLCASSPQGRETEAFFGQGTRLTVV.

The chain links TRBV5-1 to TRBJ2-3; 13 bases map to TRBD2. Trimming at V came to 5 bases and at J to 7 bases, leaving 13 bases not matched to a gene. The germline V gene encodes CDR1 SGHRS and CDR2 YFSETQ. The CDR3 contains 17 residues. For the CDR3, the DNA is TGCGCCAGCAGTGGTGGGACTAGCGGGATCCTCGGCAATACGCAGTATTTT. Translating gives CASSGGTSGILGNTQYF.

The genes are TRBV6-6 and TRBJ1-5; D remains unclear. The V and J ends lost 2 bases and 10 bases respectively, with 3 bases between them. Germline values: CDR1 MNHNY, CDR2 SVGAGI (reference sequence). The CDR3 has 10 amino acids. The DNA for the CDR3 is TGTGCCAGCAGTTACGGCCCCCAGCATTTT. Protein: CASSYGPQHF.

This clone was seen just once. The chain uses TRBV28 and TRBJ1-1; possibly TRBD1 for D (6 bases). V gave up 6 bases and J gave up 2 bases, with 13 bases separating them. Germline assignment: CDR1 MDHEN and CDR2 SYDVKM. The CDR3 has 14 residues. The CDR3 DNA follows: TGTGCCAGCAGACCCACCGGGACAAACACTGAAGCTTTCTTT. Translation gives CASRPTGTNTEAFF.

The chain joins TRBV5-1 to TRBJ1-3; no clear D. Deletions cut 0 bases from V and 8 bases from J, with 9 bases between. The CDR3 contains 13 residues. Germline V gene data show CDR1 as SGHRS and CDR2 as YFSETQ. CDR3 coding DNA: TGCGCCAGCAGCTTGGGGACCGGGGACACCATATATTTT. As protein: CASSLGTGDTIYF.

The rearrangement links TRBV2 to TRBJ2-3, with D hard to call. This CDR3 has 11 residues. Trimming took 8 bases from V and 4 from J, leaving 7 bases between them. In germline, CDR1 is SNHLY, CDR2 FYNNEI. CDR3: CASLYSDTQYF. The CDR3 DNA sequence: TGTGCCAGCTTATACTCAGATACGCAGTATTTT. The complete variable domain, with remaining parts taken from reference TRBV2 and TRBJ2-3, reads EPEVTQTPSHQVTQMGQEVILRCVPISNHLYFYWYRQILGQKVEFLVSFYNNEISEKSEIFDDQFSVERPDGSNFTLKIRSTKLEDSAMYFCASLYSDTQYFGPGTRLTVL.

The chain uses TRBV14 and TRBJ2-7; the match to TRBD1 covers 7 bases. Germline V gene sequence: CDR1 SGHDN, CDR2 FVKESK. Unmatched junction bases numbered 11, after V lost 3 bases and J lost 0 bases. The CDR3 has 17 residues. CDR3 amino acids: CASSQVFGQALSYEQYF. Here the CDR3 DNA reads TGTGCCAGCAGCCAGGTGTTCGGACAGGCGCTCTCCTACGAGCAGTACTTC. Looking up the rest from reference TRBV14 and TRBJ2-7 gives the full variable domain: EAGVTQFPSHSVIEKGQTVTLRCDPISGHDNLYWYRRVMGKEIKFLLHFVKESKQDESGMPNNRFLAERTGGTYSTLKVQPAELEDSGVYFCASSQVFGQALSYEQYFGPGTRLTVT.

V and J are TRBV7-3 and TRBJ1-3; D unresolved. The CDR3 covers 12 residues. The V and J ends lost 5 bases and 4 bases respectively, with 6 bases between them. Germline CDR1 reads SGHTA; CDR2 reads FQGTGA. CDR3 protein: CASSPGGNTIYF. The CDR3 DNA sequence: TGTGCCAGCAGCCCGGGGGGAAACACCATATATTTT.

The chain couples TRBV5-1 to TRBJ2-2, with TRBD2 matching over 9 bases. With V trimmed by 1 base and J by 7 bases, 2 bases remained unmatched. The CDR3 covers 14 residues. Germline V lookup: CDR1 SGHRS, CDR2 YFSETQ. The CDR3 nucleotides read TGCGCCAGCAGCTTGCTAGCGGGGAACGGGGAGCTGTTTTTT. Translation gives CASSLLAGNGELFF.

The rearrangement links TRBV5-1 to TRBJ2-7; 9 bases agree with TRBD2. V lost 6 bases to trimming and J lost 4 bases; unmatched junction nucleotides: 8. The germline V gene has CDR1 SGHRS and CDR2 YFSETQ. The CDR3 contains 14 residues. The CDR3 DNA reads as TGCGCCAGCACCCCGCGGGGGGGCGGGTACGAGCAGTACTTC. Protein product: CASTPRGGGYEQYF.

The chain couples TRBV7-8 to TRBJ2-1, with 8 bases fitting TRBD1. V shed 8 bases, J shed 7 bases, and the junction held 16 bases outside the gene matches. The CDR3 totals 16 residues. CDR1 and CDR2 from the germline V gene are SGHVS and FQNEAQ. The CDR3 nucleotides read TGTGCCAGCGCCCCATCCGGGCAGGGGGCCTGGAATGAGCAGTTCTTC. Translating it yields CASAPSGQGAWNEQFF.